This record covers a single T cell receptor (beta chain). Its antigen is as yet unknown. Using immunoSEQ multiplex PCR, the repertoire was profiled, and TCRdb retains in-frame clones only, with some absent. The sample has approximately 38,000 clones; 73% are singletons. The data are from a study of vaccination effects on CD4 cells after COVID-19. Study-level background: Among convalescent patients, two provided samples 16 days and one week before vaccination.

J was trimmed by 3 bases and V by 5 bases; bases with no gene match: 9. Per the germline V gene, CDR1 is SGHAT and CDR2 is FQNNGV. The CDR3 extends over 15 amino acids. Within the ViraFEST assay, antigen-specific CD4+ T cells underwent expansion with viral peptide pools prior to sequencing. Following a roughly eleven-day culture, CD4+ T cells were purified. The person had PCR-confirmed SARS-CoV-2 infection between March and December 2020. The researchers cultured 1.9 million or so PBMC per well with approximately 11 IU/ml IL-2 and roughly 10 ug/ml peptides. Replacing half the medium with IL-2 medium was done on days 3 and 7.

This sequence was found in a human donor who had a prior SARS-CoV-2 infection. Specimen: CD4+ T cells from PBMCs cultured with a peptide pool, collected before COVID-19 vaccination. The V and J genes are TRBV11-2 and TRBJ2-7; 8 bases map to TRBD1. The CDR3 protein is CASSPIRTGSYEQYF. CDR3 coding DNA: TGTGCCAGCAGCCCCATAAGGACAGGGAGCTACGAGCAGTACTTC.